These T cell receptor beta chains were read from a single sample in a study of T cell changes during pregnancy in multiple sclerosis. Clones were read by immunoSEQ multiplex PCR, and TCRdb kept only the in-frame ones, dropping some. The table lists 20,000 to 25,000 clones, 80% to 95% of them singletons. This specimen consisted of CD4+ T cells from peripheral blood mononuclear cells, obtained in the third trimester of pregnancy. The receptors here all came from a female donor with multiple sclerosis, enrolled in a pregnancy study. CDR3s include the opening cysteine and the closing phenylalanine or tryptophan. The D gene is left open where the match is weak. Clone size is shown for a subset of rows, as once, few, many or a class of expanded clone.

CDR3nt | CDR3aa | d_gene | v_gene | abundance | j_gene
TGTGCCTGGAGTGTCGGGGTAACTGAAGCTTTCTTT | CAWSVGVTEAFF | - | TRBV30 | few | TRBJ1-1
TGTGCCAGCAGCTTGGTAGGGCAGGGCCTTTTTGTGGAGCAGTACTTC | CASSLVGQGLFVEQYF | - | TRBV5-6 | few | TRBJ2-7
TGTGCCAGCAGTTACCAAAGGCGGCTGGAGCAGTTCTTC | CASSYQRRLEQFF | - | TRBV6-5 | - | TRBJ2-1
TGTGCCAGCAGTCTGCCAGGGGCGGACGACGTCTATGGCTACACCTTC | CASSLPGADDVYGYTF | - | TRBV25-1 | - | TRBJ1-2
TGCGCCAGCAGTGGGACAGGGGGCGCGGGAGGAAATTCACCCCTCCACTTT | CASSGTGGAGGNSPLHF | TRBD1 | TRBV5-1 | - | TRBJ1-6
TGTGCCAGCATCGAGGGTTCGTGGCAGCCCCAGCATTTT | CASIEGSWQPQHF | - | TRBV6-6 | - | TRBJ1-5
TGTGCCAGCAGTGAAGCGATCCAGGGGGGAACAGATACGCAGTATTTT | CASSEAIQGGTDTQYF | - | TRBV6-1 | - | TRBJ2-3
TGCGCCAGCAGCCAAAGCGACAGGATCTATGGCTACACCTTC | CASSQSDRIYGYTF | - | TRBV4-3 | - | TRBJ1-2
TGCAGCGTGAGCCCTCTGACAGGAAGGATGAACACTGAAGCTTTCTTT | CSVSPLTGRMNTEAFF | - | TRBV29-1 | - | TRBJ1-1
TGTGCCAGCTCACTTATACAGGGTTGGAATCAGCCCCAGCATTTT | CASSLIQGWNQPQHF | - | TRBV18 | - | TRBJ1-5
TGTGCCAGCAGCCTCGGGGCTAGCGGGGCCCAAGAGACCCAGTACTTC | CASSLGASGAQETQYF | TRBD2 | TRBV5-4 | once | TRBJ2-5
TGCGCCAGCAGTGATCTCCGACAGGGGAACGCTGAAGCTTTCTTT | CASSDLRQGNAEAFF | TRBD1 | TRBV10-2 | - | TRBJ1-1
TGTGCCAGCAGCTTACCCCCAGGGGGCCGGTACTTC | CASSLPPGGRYF | TRBD1 | TRBV7-2 | - | TRBJ2-7
TGTGCCAGCAGTGCCACCGGGACAGGGGAAGAGACCCAGTACTTC | CASSATGTGEETQYF | TRBD1 | TRBV2 | - | TRBJ2-5
TGCGCCAGCAGCTTGGTAGCGGAAGAGACCCAGTACTTC | CASSLVAEETQYF | - | TRBV5-1 | - | TRBJ2-5
TGTGCCACCAGCAGAGAACAGGGTGGCACTGAAGCTTTCTTT | CATSREQGGTEAFF | - | TRBV15 | - | TRBJ1-1